This is a list of T cell receptor beta chains from one sample in a study of regulatory T cells in long-lasting Graves disease. TCRdb redid the calling of the multiplex PCR reads with MiXCR, one entry per CDR3 protein. The table includes over 350,000 distinct CDR3 sequences, around 13% detected once. These data were likewise used in another study, on T cells in Graves' hyperthyroidism and ophthalmopathy.

Sequenced material: peripheral blood mononuclear cells (PBMCs), taken at new diagnosis, from a patient treated with antithyroid drugs. Receptors were obtained from a woman aged 45-59 years with Graves disease. The CDR3 runs from the conserved cysteine through the conserved F or W. Fields, in order: J gene, D gene, clone size, V gene, CDR3 DNA, CDR3 protein. The D gene is left open where the match is weak. For some rows the clone size is stated as once, few or many, or as a class when expanded; others skip it.

TRBJ2-5 | TRBD1 | many | TRBV11-1 | TGTGCCAGCAGCTTAATGTACCGGGACAGCCAAGAGACCCAGTACTTC | CASSLMYRDSQETQYF
TRBJ2-2 | TRBD1 | - | TRBV5-1 | TGCGCCAGCAGCGCCGCAGGGGGCAAAAACACAAGGGATGCCGGGGAGCTGTTTTTT | CASSAAGGKNTRDAGELFF
TRBJ2-6 | TRBD1 | many | TRBV12-3/TRBV12-4 | TGTGCCAGCAGTACAGGGGCGGGTGGGGCCAACGTCCTGACTTTC | CASSTGAGGANVLTF
TRBJ1-5 | - | many | TRBV27 | TGTGCCAGCAGTTCAATACAGGGTCAGCCCCAGCATTTT | CASSSIQGQPQHF
TRBJ1-5 | - | few | TRBV30 | TGTGCCTGGAGGGAGACAAGGGGGAACTATCGGCCCCAGCATTTT | CAWRETRGNYRPQHF
TRBJ2-7 | TRBD1 | many | TRBV5-1 | TGCGCCAGCAGCCCCCGGGACAGTACCTACGAGCAGTACTTC | CASSPRDSTYEQYF
TRBJ2-2 | TRBD2 | many | TRBV5-1 | TGCGCCAGCAGCCGTAGCGGGACGAACACCGGGGAGCTGTTTTTT | CASSRSGTNTGELFF
TRBJ1-1 | TRBD1 | many | TRBV29-1 | TGCAGCGTTGAAGGGACAGGGAGAGGAACTGAAGCTTTCTTT | CSVEGTGRGTEAFF
TRBJ2-7 | TRBD1 | many | TRBV6-5 | TGTGCCAGCAGTTACTCCCCAAAGGGGGCCCCCTACGAGCAGTACTTC | CASSYSPKGAPYEQYF
TRBJ2-3 | - | many | TRBV4-1 | TGCGCCAGCAGCCAACAGACAGTGACAGATACGCAGTATTTT | CASSQQTVTDTQYF
TRBJ1-2 | TRBD1 | - | TRBV25-1 | TGTGCCAGCAGTGAAACAGGGGCTAACTATGGCTACACCTTC | CASSETGANYGYTF
TRBJ2-7 | - | many | TRBV5-1 | TGCGCCAGCAGCTTGGGCGGTGGGACCGGCTACGAGCAGTACTTC | CASSLGGGTGYEQYF
TRBJ1-5 | - | many | TRBV6-1 | TGTGCCAGCCACGCTACCTGGAGGCCAGGGCCCCCACAGCCCCAGCATTTT | CASHATWRPGPPQPQHF
TRBJ2-3 | - | - | TRBV20-1 | TGCAGTGCTAGAGGGGTTAGCAGCACAGATACGCAGTATTTT | CSARGVSSTDTQYF
TRBJ2-1 | TRBD2 | few | TRBV27 | TGTGCCAGCATCCTGGGACTAGCTAACTACAATGAGCAGTTCTTC | CASILGLANYNEQFF
TRBJ2-1 | TRBD2 | many | TRBV18 | TGTGCCAGCTCACCGGGGACTAGCGGGAGGCAGTTCTTC | CASSPGTSGRQFF
TRBJ2-7 | - | few | TRBV3-1 | TGTGCCAGCAGCCAAGTTTCCGAGCAGTACTTC | CASSQVSEQYF
TRBJ2-3 | TRBD1 | few | TRBV14 | TGTGCCAGCAGCCAAGAATTTGCCGGGACAGGGGCAGATACGCAGTATTTT | CASSQEFAGTGADTQYF
TRBJ2-5 | - | few | TRBV10-3 | TGTGCCACCACAGGGAACCCACAAGAGACCCAGTACTTC | CATTGNPQETQYF
TRBJ2-1 | TRBD2 | many | TRBV12-3/TRBV12-4 | TGTGCCAGCAGTTTAGAGTCTAGCGGCTACAATGAGCAGTTCTTC | CASSLESSGYNEQFF
TRBJ1-1 | TRBD1 | many | TRBV6-2/TRBV6-3 | TGTGCCAGCAGTTACTCGAGACGGGACAGGGAGACTTTCTTT | CASSYSRRDRETFF
TRBJ2-3 | - | - | TRBV19 | TGTGCCAGTAGTATAAGCAGAAGCACAGATACGCAGTATTTT | CASSISRSTDTQYF
TRBJ1-1 | - | - | TRBV6-9 | TGTGCCAGCAGTTACTTTGGTAGGGGTGAAGCTTTCTTT | CASSYFGRGEAFF
TRBJ1-1 | - | - | TRBV9 | TGTGCCGGCAGCGTAGGAACAGGCATGAACACTGAAGCTTTCTTT | CAGSVGTGMNTEAFF
TRBJ1-1 | TRBD1 | - | TRBV28 | TGTGCCAGCAGTTTAGAGGGGACAGGGGGAGGAACTGAAGCTTTCTTT | CASSLEGTGGGTEAFF
TRBJ1-3 | - | - | TRBV6-7 | TGTGCCAGCAGTTCCATCAGGACTCTCGGGGGAAACACCATATATTTT | CASSSIRTLGGNTIYF
TRBJ2-3 | TRBD1 | few | TRBV4-1 | TGCGCCAGCAGTCGGACAGGGCGTTTCGCAGATACGCAGTATTTT | CASSRTGRFADTQYF
TRBJ2-1 | - | many | TRBV6-2/TRBV6-3 | TGTGCCAGCGGGTGGGGAGAATCCTACAATGAGCAGTTCTTC | CASGWGESYNEQFF
TRBJ2-5 | - | - | TRBV5-4 | TGTGCCAGCAGCTTGTCCGGAAGGGTCCAAGAGACCCAGTACTTC | CASSLSGRVQETQYF
TRBJ1-1 | - | - | TRBV5-5 | TGTGCCAGCAGCTTGTTTCTTGGTTTACAGCCATACTTGAACACTGAAGCTTTCTTT | CASSLFLGLQPYLNTEAFF
TRBJ2-1 | TRBD2 | many | TRBV11-3 | TGTGCCAGCAGCGAGAGACTAGCCCGACCGATAGAGCAGTTCTTC | CASSERLARPIEQFF
TRBJ1-5 | - | many | TRBV30 | TGTGCCTGGAGTCTGACAAGCAATCAGCCCCAGCATTTT | CAWSLTSNQPQHF
TRBJ1-1 | TRBD1 | many | TRBV18 | TGTGCCAGCAGTTCGACAGGGGGCAACACTGAAGCTTTCTTT | CASSSTGGNTEAFF
TRBJ2-1 | TRBD2 | many | TRBV2 | TGTGCCAGGAGGACTAGCGGCGATGAGCAGTTCTTC | CARRTSGDEQFF
TRBJ1-5 | - | many | TRBV2 | TGTGCCAGCAGTGGGGTCGGGGGTCCCCAGCATTTT | CASSGVGGPQHF
TRBJ2-7 | TRBD1 | many | TRBV2 | TGTGCCAGCAGTATTGGATGGGACAGAACCTACGAGCAGTACTTC | CASSIGWDRTYEQYF
TRBJ2-7 | TRBD1 | - | TRBV19 | TGTGCCAGTAGTTCCTTGACAGGGGGTAACTACGAGCAGTACTTC | CASSSLTGGNYEQYF
TRBJ2-7 | - | few | TRBV5-6 | TGTGCCAGCAGCTTAGTGGACACGGCGGGCGAGCAGTACTTC | CASSLVDTAGEQYF
TRBJ2-3 | TRBD2 | - | TRBV10-3 | TGTGCCATCAGGGGGACTAGCGGCACAGATACGCAGTATTTT | CAIRGTSGTDTQYF
TRBJ2-7 | TRBD2 | - | TRBV4-2 | TGTGCCAGCAGCAAAAACCCGGGACTAGATATCAACGAGCAGTACTTC | CASSKNPGLDINEQYF